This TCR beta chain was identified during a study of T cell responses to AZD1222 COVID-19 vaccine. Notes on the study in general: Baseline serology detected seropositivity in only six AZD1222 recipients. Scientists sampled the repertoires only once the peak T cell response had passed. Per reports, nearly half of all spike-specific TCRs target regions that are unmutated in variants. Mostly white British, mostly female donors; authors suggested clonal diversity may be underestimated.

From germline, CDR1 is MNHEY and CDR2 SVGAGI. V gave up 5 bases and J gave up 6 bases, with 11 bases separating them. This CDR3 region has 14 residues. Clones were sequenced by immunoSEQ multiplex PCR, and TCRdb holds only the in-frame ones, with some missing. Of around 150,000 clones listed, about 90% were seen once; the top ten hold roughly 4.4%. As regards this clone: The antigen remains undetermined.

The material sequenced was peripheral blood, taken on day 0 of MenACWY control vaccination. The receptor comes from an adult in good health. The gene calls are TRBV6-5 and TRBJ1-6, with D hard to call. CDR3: CASSMDGFNSPLHF. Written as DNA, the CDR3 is TGTGCCAGCAGTATGGACGGTTTTAATTCACCCCTCCACTTT.